The 30 T cell receptor beta chains given below trace back to one sample, sequenced in a study of Graves' ophthalmopathy and Graves' hyperthyroidism. Amplification of the TCR beta CDR3 regions used RNA transcripts (as template). Second-round multiplex PCR followed a first-round RT-PCR using HTBI primers. MiXCR was run by TCRdb on the multiplex PCR reads, yielding one entry per CDR3 protein. Of approximately 500,000 distinct CDR3 sequences in the sample, roughly an eighth were seen once. The sample consisted of blood. These receptors came from a woman aged 25 to 39 with Graves' ophthalmopathy.

This clonotype was detected ten times or more. The chain carries TRBV12-3 or TRBV12-4 and TRBJ2-7; weak D call: TRBD1 (6 bases). Trimming shortened V by 3 bases and J by 6 bases, and 15 bases separated the two germline ends. The CDR3 is 14 amino acids. This CDR3 reads CASSLYRVSAEQYF. CDR3 nucleotide sequence: TGTGCCAGCAGTTTGTACAGGGTCTCGGCCGAGCAGTACTTC.

As for this clonotype: The CDR3 carries no conserved terminal phenylalanine or tryptophan, so it likely arises from a read error. The DNA is omitted, as the CDR3 cannot be located on it reliably, and the CDR3 follows TCRdb's listing. The chain carries TRBV11-2 and TRBJ1-5. The CDR3 contains 14 residues when both ends are counted. Germline V lookup: CDR1 SGHAT, CDR2 FQNNGV. The CDR3 sequence: CASSEAGFNQPQQV.

This clonotype has a count of ten or more. V and J are TRBV12-3 or TRBV12-4 and TRBJ1-2; TRBD1 aligns across 9 bases. V lost 0 bases, J lost 7 bases, and 6 bases stayed unmatched. This CDR3 comprises 15 residues. Written as DNA, the CDR3 is TGTGCCAGCAGTTTAGCGGGGGACAGGGTTGGTGGCTACACCTTC. This translates into CASSLAGDRVGGYTF.

This clonotype was seen a handful of times. A single base separates this from a much larger clone, so it may be a read error. The chain joins TRBV12-3 or TRBV12-4 to TRBJ1-1; a weak D match, TRBD1 (6 bases). With 4 bases removed from V and 3 bases from J, the gap between germline ends came to 9 bases. This CDR3 region has 13 residues. The CDR3 spells CASSWQGYTEAFF. CDR3 bases: TGTGCCAGCAGTTGGCAGGGGTACACTGAAGCTTTCTTT.

This clonotype came up many times. The chain is built from TRBV10-3 and TRBJ2-7, with TRBD2 as a possible D gene (6 bases). The CDR3 is made up of 15 amino acids. V was shortened by 6 bases and J by 4 bases, with 19 bases between the two germline ends. Germline V gene sequence: CDR1 ENHRY, CDR2 SYGVKD. The CDR3 DNA follows: TGTGCCATCAGGAGTACCGGGACTGTAAAATACGAGCAGTACTTC. This sequence encodes CAIRSTGTVKYEQYF.

This clonotype was observed at least ten times. The rearrangement uses TRBV12-3 or TRBV12-4 and TRBJ2-7; D may match TRBD1 or TRBD2 (7 bases each). V dropped 0 bases and J dropped 3 bases, with 21 bases sitting between them. There are 18 residues in the CDR3. The CDR3 here is CASSLARLGAGGVYEQYF. Here the CDR3 DNA reads TGTGCCAGCAGTTTAGCGCGACTCGGGGCAGGGGGGGTCTACGAGCAGTACTTC.

This clonotype was counted at least ten times. The V and J genes are TRBV10-3 and TRBJ1-5; 7 bases align to TRBD1. The CDR3 consists of 13 residues. Losses at the gene ends were 6 bases for V and 6 bases for J; bases not matched to a gene: 5. Germline-derived CDR1 and CDR2 are ENHRY and SYGVKD. The CDR3 here is CAIRGGLGQPQHF. CDR3 coding DNA: TGTGCCATCAGAGGGGGCTTAGGTCAGCCCCAGCATTTT.

The J gene is TRBJ1-1, the V gene TRBV6-1; 9 bases agree with TRBD1. The germline V gene has CDR1 MNHNS and CDR2 SASEGT. This CDR3 is 15 amino acids long. V lost 5 bases to trimming and J lost 4 bases; unmatched junction nucleotides: 8. The CDR3 loop reads CASSPQGAGITEAFF. The CDR3 DNA reads as TGTGCCAGCAGTCCACAGGGGGCTGGGATCACTGAAGCTTTCTTT.

This clonotype was counted ten times or more. The chain is built from TRBV12-3 or TRBV12-4 and TRBJ1-3; TRBD1 might be the D (5 bases). The CDR3 has 16 residues. V dropped 1 base and J dropped 1 base, with 11 bases sitting between them. The CDR3 region is CASSLGGRGSGNTIYF. CDR3 DNA: TGTGCCAGCAGTTTAGGGGGACGCGGTTCTGGAAACACCATATATTTT.

This clonotype appeared many times. The chain uses TRBV19 and TRBJ1-5, with 9 bases that match TRBD1. After removal of 5 bases from V and 0 bases from J, the junction contained 11 bases not matched to a gene. This CDR3 has 18 amino acids. Germline loops: CDR1 LNHDA, CDR2 SQIVND (reference sequence). Here the CDR3 reads CASSPYPTGGYSNQPQHF. The CDR3 coding sequence is TGTGCCAGTAGTCCCTACCCGACAGGGGGATATAGCAATCAGCCCCAGCATTTT. The full variable domain, rest sourced from reference TRBV19 and TRBJ1-5, is DGGITQSPKYLFRKEGQNVTLSCEQNLNHDAMYWYRQDPGQGLRLIYYSQIVNDFQKGDIAEGYSVSREKKESFPLTVTSAQKNPTAFYLCASSPYPTGGYSNQPQHFGDGTRLSIL.

The rearrangement joins TRBV19 to TRBJ1-5; tentatively, D is TRBD1 (6 bases). V was trimmed by 6 bases and J by 3 bases, leaving 21 bases between them. The CDR3 runs to 17 residues. CDR1 is LNHDA, CDR2 SQIVND, per germline (reference sequence). The CDR3 nucleotides are TGTGCCAGTAGCTCCGGAGCAGGGGTCCCCGCCAATCAGCCCCAGCATTTT. It specifies CASSSGAGVPANQPQHF.

The table lists this clonotype with many counts. The chain has TRBV20-1 and TRBJ1-5; tentatively, D is TRBD1 (5 bases). Trimming stripped 6 bases from V and 2 bases from J, with 17 bases between. Germline-derived CDR1 and CDR2 are DFQATT and SNEGSKA (reference sequence). The CDR3 spans 15 residues. CDR3: CSATAGGSGNQPQHF. CDR3 bases: TGCAGTGCAACCGCTGGGGGGAGCGGCAATCAGCCCCAGCATTTT.

This clonotype came up a few times. This chain joins TRBV7-2 and TRBJ2-5, with 10 bases aligning to TRBD2. The J segment lost 7 bases and the V segment lost 5 bases, leaving 13 bases of the junction unmatched. CDR1 SGHTA and CDR2 FQGNSA come from the germline V gene. This CDR3 spans 16 amino acids. The chain's CDR3 is CASSERTLAGSGTQYF. The CDR3 DNA sequence: TGTGCCAGCAGCGAACGGACACTAGCGGGATCAGGGACCCAGTACTTC. Variable domain in full (rest from reference TRBV7-2 and TRBJ2-5): GAGVSQSPSNKVTEKGKDVELRCDPISGHTALYWYRQSLGQGLEFLIYFQGNSAPDKSGLPSDRFSAERTGGSVSTLTIQRTQQEDSAVYLCASSERTLAGSGTQYFGPGTRLLVL.

This clonotype occurred many times. The chain uses TRBV10-3 and TRBJ1-2; 8 nucleotides agree with TRBD1. Germline V CDR1 and CDR2: ENHRY, SYGVKD. CDR3 length: 12 residues. Trimming took 4 bases from V and 8 from J; bases not matched to a gene: 3. CDR3 sequence (DNA): TGTGCCATCAGTGGGACAGGGAGCGGCTACACCTTC. Translating gives CAISGTGSGYTF.

This clonotype was counted ten times or more. This sequence joins TRBV15 and TRBJ1-6; D is undetermined. The CDR3 has 15 amino acids. The V gene's germline CDR1 is LNHNV and CDR2 YYDKDF (reference sequence). Trimming shortened V by 0 bases and J by 7 bases, and 10 bases separated the two germline ends. The DNA of the CDR3 is TGTGCCACCAGCAGAGATTTAGGGATCAATTCACCCCTCCACTTT. Encoded protein: CATSRDLGINSPLHF.

This clonotype has only a few counts. The chain is built from TRBV6-1 and TRBJ2-5; 15 bases fit TRBD2. Germline CDR1 MNHNS, CDR2 SASEGT. The ends lost 1 base at V and 5 bases at J; junction bases unmatched: 8. The CDR3 loop spans 18 amino acids. The CDR3 loop reads CASSEVGTSGGPWETQYF. DNA of the CDR3: TGTGCCAGCAGTGAAGTCGGGACTAGCGGGGGGCCTTGGGAGACCCAGTACTTC.

The V gene is TRBV7-2, the J gene TRBJ2-7; D remains unclear. The CDR3 is 16 residues long. V was cut by 0 bases and J by 3 bases, with 15 bases left in between. CDR1 SGHTA and CDR2 FQGNSA come from the germline V gene. CDR3 sequence reads: CASSLAFNAARYEQYF. The CDR3 region has the DNA TGTGCCAGCAGCTTAGCATTCAATGCTGCACGCTACGAGCAGTACTTC.

This clonotype was detected only a few times. The germline gene is not matched at one end of the junction; a read error may be the cause. J is TRBJ1-6 and V is TRBV28; possible D gene TRBD1, 6 bases. There are 16 residues in the CDR3. Germline loops: CDR1 MDHEN, CDR2 SYDVKM. CDR3 sequence: CASSFPTGSFNSPLHF. The CDR3 region has the DNA TGTGCCAGCAGTTTCCCTACAGGGTCCTTTAATTCACCCCTCCACTTT. Drawing the rest from reference TRBV28 and TRBJ1-6, the complete variable domain is DVKVTQSSRYLVKRTGEKVFLECVQDMDHENMFWYRQDPGLGLRLIYFSYDVKMKEKGDIPEGYSVSREKKERFSLILESASTNQTSMYLCASSFPTGSFNSPLHFGNGTRLTVT.

The gene calls are TRBV6-5 and TRBJ1-1; D ambiguous. V was pared by 4 bases and J by 10 bases, with 13 bases between. CDR1 and CDR2 (germline): MNHEY, SVGAGI. This CDR3 comprises 12 residues. CDR3: CASSFSLLGAFF. DNA for the CDR3: TGTGCCAGCAGTTTCTCTCTGCTCGGAGCTTTCTTT.

To note about this clonotype: A read error is possible here, since a much larger clone lies one base away. The conserved closing phenylalanine or tryptophan is absent in this CDR3, likely reflecting a read error. The V call is TRBV28, the J call TRBJ1-5, with 8 nucleotides matching TRBD1. CDR3 length: 14 residues. J lost 6 bases, V lost 7 bases, and 8 bases had no gene match. Germline CDR1 MDHEN, CDR2 SYDVKM. For the CDR3, the DNA is TGTGCCAGCACCGACAGGGGTGGGATTCAGCCCCAGCATTAT. Protein sequence: CASTDRGGIQPQHY.

The rearrangement joins TRBV19 to TRBJ1-3; no definite D call. V was clipped by 3 bases and J by 0 bases, with 9 bases between them. The CDR3 is 15 residues long. Germline lookup yields CDR1 LNHDA and CDR2 SQIVND (reference sequence). In nucleotides, the CDR3 is TGTGCCAGTAGTATGGGGTTCGCCTCTGGAAACACCATATATTTT. Amino acid sequence: CASSMGFASGNTIYF.

There are many counts of this clonotype. The J gene is TRBJ2-7, the V gene TRBV11-3; 7 bases map to TRBD1. In germline, CDR1 is SGHNT, CDR2 YENEEA. V trimming: 5 bases; J trimming: 0 bases; junction bases outside the gene matches: 10. This CDR3 spans 16 amino acids. The CDR3: CASSPRTGKSSYEQYF. CDR3 in DNA: TGTGCCAGCAGCCCTAGGACAGGAAAGAGCTCCTACGAGCAGTACTTC.

This clonotype was observed many times. The V and J genes are TRBV30 and TRBJ1-5; D is undetermined. The CDR3 sequence is 13 residues long. Per the germline V gene, CDR1 is GTSNPN and CDR2 is SVGIG (reference sequence). Deletions cut 0 bases from V and 7 bases from J, with 10 bases between. CDR3 in amino acids: CAWSVAEEQPQHF. For the CDR3, the DNA is TGTGCCTGGAGTGTAGCTGAAGAACAGCCCCAGCATTTT.

The rearrangement joins TRBV2 to TRBJ1-1; 8 bases fit TRBD1. Looked up from germline, CDR1 is SNHLY and CDR2 is FYNNEI. The J segment lost 3 bases and the V segment lost 10 bases, leaving 10 bases of the junction unmatched. The CDR3 has 14 amino acids. CDR3 DNA: TGTGCCAACAGAAAGGACAGGGAGGACACTGAAGCTTTCTTT. It yields the protein CANRKDREDTEAFF.

V gene TRBV4-1 combines with J gene TRBJ2-4; D not certain. The CDR3 totals 15 residues. The V gene lost 0 bases and the J gene lost 1 base, with 7 bases spanning the gap. The V gene's germline CDR1 is MGHRA and CDR2 YSYEKL. In nucleotides, the CDR3 is TGCGCCAGCAGCCAAGAATCCGGGGCCAAAAACATTCAGTACTTC. The encoded protein is CASSQESGAKNIQYF.

This clonotype has a handful of counts. The gene calls are TRBV27 and TRBJ2-7; 14 bases align to TRBD2. Germline V lookup: CDR1 MNHEY, CDR2 SMNVEV (reference sequence). J lost 5 bases, V lost 5 bases, and 14 bases had no gene match. The CDR3 has 18 amino acids. The CDR3, as DNA: TGTGCCAGCAGTCCCCCTCCGACTAGCGGGAGGGCCCTGGACGAGCAGTACTTC. It yields the protein CASSPPPTSGRALDEQYF.

This clonotype was picked up many times. V and J are TRBV6-1 and TRBJ1-2, with TRBD1 identical over 7 bases. Trimming cost V 4 bases and J 4 bases; bases outside gene matches: 6. This CDR3 comprises 14 residues. Germline CDR1 reads MNHNS; CDR2 reads SASEGT. The CDR3 loop is CASSGRGRGYGYTF. The CDR3 DNA reads as TGTGCCAGCAGTGGGAGGGGGCGCGGCTATGGCTACACCTTC.

This clonotype was seen many times. The V and J genes are TRBV19 and TRBJ2-7; D gene ambiguous. Germline V CDR1 and CDR2: LNHDA, SQIVND (reference sequence). The CDR3 consists of 15 residues. Trimming stripped 1 base from V and 0 bases from J, with 10 bases between. CDR3 sequence: CASSIASGTSYEQYF. The CDR3 nucleotides are TGTGCCAGTAGTATAGCGTCTGGCACCTCCTACGAGCAGTACTTC.

There are many counts of this clonotype. CDR3 in amino acids: CATSGRWTEAFF. The CDR3 nucleotides read TGTGCCACCAGTGGTAGATGGACTGAAGCTTTCTTT. The chain is built from TRBV15 and TRBJ1-1; D not resolved. The germline CDR1 and CDR2 sequences are LNHNV and YYDKDF (reference sequence). The ends were cut back, 6 bases at V and 5 bases at J, with 10 bases in the middle. This CDR3 has 12 residues.

There are many counts of this clonotype. The chain couples TRBV7-2 to TRBJ2-2, with 9 bases aligning to TRBD2. Germline assignment: CDR1 SGHTA and CDR2 FQGNSA. V gave up 4 bases and J gave up 5 bases; unmatched junction bases: 5. The CDR3 covers 15 residues. The CDR3 sequence is CASSSRGGKTGELFF. The CDR3 nucleotides read TGTGCCAGCAGCTCGCGGGGGGGGAAGACCGGGGAGCTGTTTTTT.